This entry lists 13 T cell receptor beta chains sequenced from one sample in a study of T cells in Graves' hyperthyroidism and ophthalmopathy. TCR beta CDR3 regions were amplified from RNA transcripts. When the TCR CDR3 underwent first-round RT-PCR, the HTBI primer set was used. MiXCR was run by TCRdb on the multiplex PCR reads, yielding one entry per CDR3 protein. The table lists about 620,000 distinct CDR3 sequences, about 16% of them singletons. Sequenced: blood. The source is a woman in her twenties or thirties with Graves' hyperthyroidism.

This clonotype showed up many times. V and J are TRBV2 and TRBJ2-5; D gene uncertain. The V end was cut by 8 bases, the J end by 7 bases, with 8 bases between. The germline V gene has CDR1 SNHLY and CDR2 FYNNEI. The CDR3 is 10 residues long. As DNA, the CDR3 is TGTGCCAGCGGGAAGGGGACCCAGTACTTC. It is translated as CASGKGTQYF.

This clonotype has ten or more counts. This rearrangement joins TRBV12-3 or TRBV12-4 to TRBJ2-2; the D gene is possibly TRBD2 (6 bases). Trimming took 6 bases from V and 16 from J, leaving 15 bases between them. The CDR3 loop spans 11 amino acids. The CDR3 loop is CASRSEGLPFF. CDR3 DNA: TGTGCCAGCAGATCTGAGGGACTCCCGTTTTTT.

This clonotype showed up just a few times. The chain combines TRBV3-1 with TRBJ2-5; TRBD2 is a possible D gene (5 bases). Germline assignment: CDR1 LGHDT and CDR2 YNNKEL (reference sequence). The V and J ends lost 0 bases and 4 bases respectively, with 12 bases between them. This CDR3 has 15 residues. The CDR3 spells CASSQDRGYGETQYF. The CDR3 DNA reads as TGTGCCAGCAGCCAAGATCGGGGTTACGGAGAGACCCAGTACTTC.

This clonotype was detected many times. The chain recombines TRBV5-6 with TRBJ2-1, with D perhaps TRBD1 (5 bases). Germline-derived CDR1 and CDR2 are SGHDT and YYEEEE. The CDR3 loop spans 14 amino acids. V lost 1 base to trimming and J lost 6 bases, with 11 bases between them. As DNA, the CDR3 is TGTGCCAGCAGCTTGCAAGGGGCCGGCAATGAGCAGTTCTTC. Translation gives CASSLQGAGNEQFF.

This clonotype was recorded at least ten times. The chain uses TRBV12-3 or TRBV12-4 and TRBJ2-7, with unresolved D. V shed 1 base and J shed 3 bases, with 10 bases lying between them. CDR3 size: 14 residues. This CDR3 is CASSLVGTLYEQYF. CDR3 bases: TGTGCCAGCAGTTTAGTAGGTACTCTCTACGAGCAGTACTTC.

In this sample, this clonotype turned up a few times. This chain joins TRBV28 and TRBJ2-2; 9 bases line up with TRBD1. The CDR3 totals 18 residues. Germline loops: CDR1 MDHEN, CDR2 SYDVKM. V shed 4 bases, J shed 4 bases, and the junction held 13 bases outside the gene matches. CDR3 coding DNA: TGTGCCAGCAGTTCTATAGGACAGGGGTTTCGTGGCACCGGGGAGCTGTTTTTT. As protein: CASSSIGQGFRGTGELFF.

V usage is TRBV5-1 and J usage is TRBJ2-5; D may correspond to TRBD1 or TRBD2 (6 bases each). V lost 0 bases to trimming and J lost 1 base, with 13 bases between them. Germline V CDR1 and CDR2: SGHRS, YFSETQ. The CDR3 runs 16 residues. The chain's CDR3 is CASSLDLGGPQETQYF. The CDR3 region has the DNA TGCGCCAGCAGCTTGGATCTAGGGGGGCCCCAAGAGACCCAGTACTTC.

This clonotype has a handful of counts. The chain recombines TRBV27 with TRBJ2-7; 7 nucleotides align to TRBD2. Germline V lookup: CDR1 MNHEY, CDR2 SMNVEV (reference sequence). V shed 0 bases, J shed 3 bases, and the junction held 5 bases outside the gene matches. CDR3 length: 15 residues. CDR3 coding DNA: TGTGCCAGCAGTTTATCCGCGGGAGCGGTCTACGAGCAGTACTTC. Amino acid sequence: CASSLSAGAVYEQYF.

This clonotype came up many times. The genes are TRBV27 and TRBJ2-5, with 14 bases fitting TRBD2. The CDR3 totals 19 residues. Germline CDR1 is MNHEY and CDR2 is SMNVEV (reference sequence). J gave up 1 base and V 4 bases, and 11 bases lay outside the gene matches. CDR3 residues: CASSSHRPGLAGVQETQYF. The CDR3 coding sequence is TGTGCCAGCAGTTCCCACCGCCCGGGACTAGCGGGAGTCCAAGAGACCCAGTACTTC.

This clonotype was seen a handful of times. J is TRBJ1-5 and V is TRBV28, with D perhaps matching TRBD1 (6 bases). Between the trimmed V and J ends, which lost 6 bases and 11 bases, there was a span of 17 bases. The CDR3 is 13 amino acids. Germline V lookup: CDR1 MDHEN, CDR2 SYDVKM. DNA for the CDR3: TGTGCCAGCAGCGAGGACAGAACTTCGACCCAGCATTTT. This sequence encodes CASSEDRTSTQHF.

This chain links TRBV19 with TRBJ1-5; tentative D call: TRBD1 (6 bases). This CDR3 is 18 amino acids long. The V end was cut by 3 bases, the J end by 0 bases, with 18 bases between. Germline V gives CDR1 LNHDA, CDR2 SQIVND (reference sequence). The CDR3 DNA is TGTGCCAGTAGTATTAGGGACACCTCTGTCTATAGCAATCAGCCCCAGCATTTT. This gives the protein CASSIRDTSVYSNQPQHF.

This clonotype was seen ten or more times. This chain links TRBV7-3 with TRBJ2-1; D is perhaps TRBD1 (6 bases). CDR1 is SGHTA and CDR2 is FQGTGA in the germline V gene. This CDR3 region has 13 residues. V was clipped by 5 bases and J by 6 bases, with 11 bases between them. CDR3 coding DNA: TGTGCCAGCAGCGTTACACAGGGCAATGAGCAGTTCTTC. Translating it yields CASSVTQGNEQFF.

This chain joins TRBV10-3 and TRBJ2-7; 10 bases are shared with TRBD2. In germline, CDR1 is ENHRY, CDR2 SYGVKD. There are 15 residues in the CDR3. V shed 10 bases and J 4 bases; nucleotides not matched to a gene: 13. Here the CDR3 DNA reads TGTGCCAGCAGGGAGCTAGCGGGAGATAATTACGAGCAGTACTTC. Encoded protein: CASRELAGDNYEQYF.